These 20 T cell receptor beta chains were sequenced from one sample in a study of blood T cell repertoires in COVID-19. Method: immunoSEQ multiplex PCR; TCRdb's copy keeps in-frame clones and lacks some. Counted here are 330,000 or so clones, approximately 88% occurring once; the ten biggest clones make up approximately 9.9%. The sample was peripheral blood. Receptor source: a man aged 25 to 40 with COVID-19, enrolled during active disease.

V is TRBV4-3 and J is TRBJ1-2; 7 bases map to TRBD1. CDR1 and CDR2 (germline): LGHNA, YSLEER. This CDR3 spans 15 amino acids. The V segment lost 2 bases and the J segment 0 bases; nucleotides outside the gene matches: 3. CDR3 in amino acids: CASSQSGTANYGYTF. The CDR3 DNA follows: TGCGCCAGCAGCCAATCCGGGACAGCTAACTATGGCTACACCTTC.

J is TRBJ1-5 and V is TRBV6-2 or TRBV6-3; D gene ambiguous. Per the germline V gene, CDR1 is MNHEY and CDR2 is SVGEGT. The V gene lost 2 bases and the J gene lost 4 bases, with 12 bases spanning the gap. CDR3 length: 15 residues. The CDR3 coding sequence is TGTGCCAGCAGTTACACCCTTACACGTAATCAGCCCCAGCATTTT. Translating it yields CASSYTLTRNQPQHF.

This chain joins TRBV7-9 and TRBJ2-5; TRBD1 matches 9 bases. This CDR3 region has 14 residues. The V gene end was trimmed by 6 bases and the J gene end by 5 bases; junction bases not matched to a gene: 7. Germline CDR1 reads SEHNR; CDR2 reads FQNEAQ (reference sequence). DNA of the CDR3: TGTGCCAGCAGTCTCACAGGGGGCGATGAGACCCAGTACTTC. Protein sequence: CASSLTGGDETQYF.

The chain joins TRBV6-2 or TRBV6-3 to TRBJ2-4; D perhaps matches TRBD1 (6 bases). The CDR3 runs 13 residues. Germline loops: CDR1 MNHEY, CDR2 SVGEGT. V was shortened by 6 bases and J by 11 bases, with 17 bases between the two germline ends. CDR3 region: CASSFTTGMVQYF. The DNA for the CDR3 is TGTGCCAGCAGCTTCACGACAGGCATGGTTCAGTACTTC.

V is TRBV19 and J is TRBJ1-3, with D maybe TRBD1 (6 bases). V lost 8 bases, J lost 0 bases, and 14 bases lay in between. The CDR3 consists of 15 residues. Germline values: CDR1 LNHDA, CDR2 SQIVND (reference sequence). This chain's CDR3 is CASQLQGDSGNTIYF. CDR3 DNA: TGTGCCAGTCAACTACAGGGCGACTCTGGAAACACCATATATTTT.

V is TRBV2 and J is TRBJ1-5, with 10 bases fitting TRBD1. The CDR3 has 14 amino acids. The V segment lost 5 bases and the J segment 6 bases; nucleotides outside the gene matches: 4. CDR1 is SNHLY, CDR2 FYNNEI, per germline. In DNA form, the CDR3 reads TGTGCCAGCAGTTGGGACAGGGGTGCTCAGCCCCAGCATTTT. Its translation: CASSWDRGAQPQHF.

The chain links TRBV5-1 to TRBJ2-7; 9 bases match TRBD2. This CDR3 is 16 amino acids long. Germline V gene sequence: CDR1 SGHRS, CDR2 YFSETQ. Trimming at V came to 0 bases and at J to 2 bases, leaving 6 bases not matched to a gene. The CDR3 spells CASSLGVAGATYEQYF. The CDR3 nucleotides read TGCGCCAGCAGCTTGGGGGTAGCGGGAGCTACCTACGAGCAGTACTTC. Together with reference TRBV5-1 and TRBJ2-7, the CDR3 gives the full variable domain: KAGVTQTPRYLIKTRGQQVTLSCSPISGHRSVSWYQQTPGQGLQFLFEYFSETQRNKGNFPGRFSGRQFSNSRSEMNVSTLELGDSALYLCASSLGVAGATYEQYFGPGTRLTVT.

The chain has TRBV11-3 and TRBJ2-3; a weak D match, TRBD1 (5 bases). Germline CDR1 SGHNT, CDR2 YENEEA. CDR3 length: 15 amino acids. V lost 3 bases and J 3 bases, leaving 13 bases between the germline ends. Written as DNA, the CDR3 is TGTGCCAGCAGCTTTGGGGCAGGACGTACAGATACGCAGTATTTT. Translated, it gives CASSFGAGRTDTQYF.

This clone showed up just once. The V call is TRBV27, the J call TRBJ2-1; 12 bases map to TRBD2. Germline V gene lookup returns CDR1 MNHEY and CDR2 SMNVEV (reference sequence). Unmatched junction bases numbered 15, after V lost 5 bases and J lost 7 bases. The CDR3 is 18 amino acids. Here the CDR3 reads CASSQTYLGLAGKNEQFF. The CDR3 nucleotides are TGTGCCAGCAGTCAAACCTACCTGGGACTAGCGGGCAAAAATGAGCAGTTCTTC.

This clone was counted between two and nine times. This sample includes further DNA sequences coding for the same CDR3. This chain uses TRBV19 with TRBJ1-6; 7 bases fit TRBD1. Germline V lookup: CDR1 LNHDA, CDR2 SQIVND (reference sequence). V dropped 3 bases and J dropped 4; count of bases not matched to a gene: 3. The CDR3 is 15 amino acids. CDR3 DNA sequence: TGTGCCAGTAGTATTGGGACAGCTTATAATTCACCCCTCCACTTT. Translated: CASSIGTAYNSPLHF.

The chain combines TRBV4-3 with TRBJ2-3; D unresolved. The germline V gene encodes CDR1 LGHNA and CDR2 YSLEER. The CDR3 consists of 11 residues. V was pared by 1 base and J by 9 bases, with 5 bases between. The CDR3 DNA reads TGCGCCAGCAGCCAAGGGGCCACGCAGTATTTT. Its translation: CASSQGATQYF.

This clone has a handful of counts. The DNA for the CDR3 is TGTGCCAGCAGTTACGGGGTAGCGCAGAACACCGGGGAGCTGTTTTTT. This encodes CASSYGVAQNTGELFF. V gene TRBV6-5 combines with J gene TRBJ2-2, with D perhaps matching TRBD2 (5 bases). The CDR3 is 16 residues long. CDR1 and CDR2 (germline): MNHEY, SVGAGI. With 2 bases removed from V and 1 base from J, the gap between germline ends came to 11 bases.

The chain links TRBV6-5 to TRBJ2-4; D might be TRBD1 (5 bases). Between the trimmed V and J ends, which lost 6 bases and 5 bases, there was a span of 14 bases. CDR1 MNHEY and CDR2 SVGAGI come from the germline V gene. This CDR3 contains 14 residues. CDR3 amino acids: CASRSRVTENIQYF. In nucleotides, the CDR3 is TGTGCCAGCAGGAGCAGGGTTACCGAAAACATTCAGTACTTC.

This chain connects TRBV28 to TRBJ1-1; D perhaps matches TRBD1 (5 bases). Trimming removed 5 bases from V and 4 bases from J, with 8 bases in between. In germline, CDR1 is MDHEN, CDR2 SYDVKM. The CDR3 spans 12 residues. CDR3 loop: CASSPRGTEAFF. In DNA, the CDR3 is TGTGCCAGCAGTCCTAGGGGCACTGAAGCTTTCTTT.

To note about this clone: The germline gene is not matched at one end of the junction; a read error may be the cause. V gene TRBV11-2 combines with J gene TRBJ2-1, with a tentative D call TRBD2 (6 bases). The CDR3 loop spans 18 amino acids. In germline, CDR1 is SGHAT, CDR2 FQNNGV. CDR3 loop: CASSGPVVWTKGSYVQLF. The CDR3 bases are TGTGCCAGCAGCGGTCCCGTCGTATGGACTAAGGGGTCCTATGTGCAGCTCTTC.

V usage is TRBV6-5 and J usage is TRBJ2-7; 7 bases map to TRBD1. This CDR3 comprises 12 residues. V trimming: 5 bases; J trimming: 4 bases; junction bases outside the gene matches: 2. The germline V gene has CDR1 MNHEY and CDR2 SVGAGI. Written as DNA, the CDR3 is TGTGCCAGCAGTACAGGGGCTTACGAGCAGTACTTC. Protein product: CASSTGAYEQYF.

For this clone: Other DNA sequences from this sample encode an identical CDR3 as well. The V call is TRBV18, the J call TRBJ1-1; possible D gene TRBD1, 5 bases. The CDR3 has 13 residues. V shed 2 bases and J shed 1 base, with 5 bases lying between them. CDR1 is KGHSH, CDR2 LQKENI, per germline. CDR3 sequence: CASSPTGNTEAFF. As DNA, the CDR3 is TGTGCCAGCTCACCAACAGGGAACACTGAAGCTTTCTTT.

J is TRBJ2-1 and V is TRBV4-3; 11 bases align to TRBD2. Germline V gives CDR1 LGHNA, CDR2 YSLEER. V was clipped by 0 bases and J by 10 bases; unmatched bases: 11. This CDR3 region has 17 residues. The CDR3 is CASSQDWLLAGEVEQFF. DNA of the CDR3: TGCGCCAGCAGCCAAGATTGGTTACTAGCGGGAGAGGTAGAGCAGTTCTTC.

The rearrangement uses TRBV5-1 and TRBJ2-7, with TRBD2 as a possible D gene (5 bases). Trimming took off 4 bases at V and 4 bases at J, with 24 bases between the two ends. The CDR3 loop spans 17 amino acids. Germline assignment: CDR1 SGHRS and CDR2 YFSETQ. CDR3 in amino acids: CASSIQYGGASGYEQYF. In nucleotides, the CDR3 is TGCGCCAGCAGCATACAGTATGGAGGAGCGTCCGGATACGAGCAGTACTTC.

This clone was picked up a small number of times. The chain employs TRBV5-6 and TRBJ1-4, with D unclear. The CDR3 is made up of 14 amino acids. V gave up 3 bases and J gave up 0 bases, with 6 bases separating them. CDR1 is SGHDT and CDR2 is YYEEEE in the germline V gene. The chain's CDR3 is CASSYRATNEKLFF. DNA of the CDR3: TGTGCCAGCAGCTACAGAGCAACTAATGAAAAACTGTTTTTT.